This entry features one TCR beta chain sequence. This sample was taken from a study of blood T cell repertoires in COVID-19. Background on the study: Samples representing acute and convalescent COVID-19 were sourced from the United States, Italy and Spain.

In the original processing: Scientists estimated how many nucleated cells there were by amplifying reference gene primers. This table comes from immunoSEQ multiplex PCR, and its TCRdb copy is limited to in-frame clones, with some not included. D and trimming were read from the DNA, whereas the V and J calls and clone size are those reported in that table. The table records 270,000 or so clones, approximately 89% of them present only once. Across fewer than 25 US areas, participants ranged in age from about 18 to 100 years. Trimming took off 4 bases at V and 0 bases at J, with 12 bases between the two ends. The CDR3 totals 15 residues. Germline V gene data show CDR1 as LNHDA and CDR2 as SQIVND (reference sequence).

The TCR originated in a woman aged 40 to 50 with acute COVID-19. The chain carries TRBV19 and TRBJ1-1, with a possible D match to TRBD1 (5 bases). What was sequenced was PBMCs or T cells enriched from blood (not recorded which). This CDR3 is CASSRTHSMNTEAFF. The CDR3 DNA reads TGTGCCAGTAGTAGGACACATAGCATGAACACTGAAGCTTTCTTT.